This record looks at one T cell receptor beta chain sequence and its context. The antigen it binds to is not known. No base qualities exist here, and no much larger clone lies one base off it. The CDR3 regions of human TCRbeta chains were analyzed by immunosequencing. The source study handled its data this way. Repertoire TCRs were matched against a reference library of SARS-CoV-2-specific TCRs generated with the MIRA antigen-specificity platform. Breadth was defined as the fraction of unique TCRs that were SARS-CoV-2-associated, and depth was defined as the fraction of total T cells that were SARS-CoV-2-associated. Using the MIRA data, each spike-specific TCR was mapped to the spike region that the TCR reacts to and placed in a CD4 or CD8 class. Log10-transformed breadth and depth values were compared by one-way ANOVA with Sidak's multiple comparisons tests. TCRdb provides this immuneACCESS table in a form limited to in-frame rearrangements. Some clones are lacking; in checked studies, under half of them reflect an unresolved V gene, and why the rest are absent is not known. V and J calls and clone size come straight from that table; D and trimming were deduced from the DNA. Across this sample there are approximately 100,000 clones, with around 94% seen only once. About 2.2% of the sample is taken by the ten largest.

These data come from a study of T cell responses to AZD1222 COVID-19 vaccine (dated by TCRdb to about 2021). Looking at the study overall: AZD1222 recipients given second doses at about 4 weeks or at about 12 weeks were pooled, since spike-specific TCR depth and breadth were not found to differ between the two schedules. TCR sequencing was performed for fewer than 250 trial participants, of whom some 200 were given two doses of AZD1222 and roughly 25 were given two doses of MenACWY control vaccine. Enrollment into the trials was organized by age into subgroups of 18-55, 56-69 and 70-plus years, and those subgroups contained roughly 140, 27 and 60 TCR-sequenced participants, respectively.

The sample's time point label is to be understood as: baseline before first vaccination. Vaccinee samples were obtained from the UK trials COV001 and COV002, which included a single-blind randomized controlled phase 2/3 trial of AZD1222 (ChAdOx1 nCoV-19) in healthy adults. Trial participant PBMC samples were collected at day 0 and day 28 after the second dose for TCRbeta chain sequencing. Including cysteine and phenylalanine, the CDR3 has 17 amino acids. Here the CDR3 DNA is all that survives: 51 bases in frame from base 1. The germline V gene (reference sequence) specifies MNHNY as CDR1 and SVGAGI as CDR2. V loses 5 bases at its end and J loses 5 bases; junction bases beyond the gene matches: 11. The research as a whole found: CD4 TCRs associated with the vaccine covered the entire spike protein, and the dominant responses were in regions 160-218 and 743-854. Participants were mostly white British, with more females than males. The authors suggested clonal diversity may have been underestimated. No day 14 peak-response samples were available, so repertoires were characterized only after the peak T cell response. Only a handful of AZD1222 recipients were SARS-CoV-2 seropositive at baseline, limiting conclusions about previously exposed vaccinees. Spike-specific TCR breadth and depth rose significantly after two AZD1222 doses compared with day 0 and with MenACWY recipients. Reportedly, close to half of the unique spike-specific TCRs recognized epitopes lying outside the regions that are mutated in the B.1.351 and B.1.1.7 variants. The 56-69-year group was small, and its depth increase did not reach significance, likely because of low power.

The sample in question was peripheral blood, obtained on day 0 of AZD1222 vaccination. Rearrangement joined TRBV6-6 to TRBJ2-5, with 13 bases matching TRBD2. The receptor comes from an adult in good health. The DNA sequence is TGTGCCAGCAGTCGGACTAGCGGGAGAGGGGGAAGGGAGACCCAGTACTTC. It specifies CASSRTSGRGGRETQYF.